This note documents a single T cell receptor (beta chain) sequence. How the authors handled the data: Amplification of reference gene primers provided the estimated nucleated cell counts. Libraries were prepared by immunoSEQ multiplex PCR; TCRdb keeps only in-frame clonotypes and omits some of them. V and J calls plus clone size are reproduced from that table; the DNA served to infer D and trimming. The sample includes around 210,000 clones, under 90% of them seen just once. Germline CDR1 MNHNY, CDR2 SVGAGI (reference sequence). This CDR3 is built from 12 residues. Between the trimmed V and J ends, which lost 6 bases and 10 bases, there was a span of 10 bases. This sample was taken from a study of blood T cell repertoires in COVID-19.

The J gene is TRBJ1-6, the V gene TRBV6-6; no firm D call. Sequences were obtained from peripheral blood. The clonotype was recovered from a woman older than 75 with COVID-19, enrolled during active disease. CDR3 coding DNA: TGTGCCAGCAGGGAGGGTGGGTCACCCCTCCACTTT. Encoded protein: CASREGGSPLHF.